Listed below are T cell receptor beta chains from one sample, sequenced in a study of T-cell memory formation after mild COVID-19. TCRdb re-derived calls from the 5' RACE reads in MiXCR, one entry per CDR3 protein. The data contain approximately 250,000 distinct CDR3 sequences, 16% of them singletons. Specimen: PBMCs or a T cell subset sorted from them (not recorded which). These receptors all come from a man between 18 and 29 years old who had mild COVID-19 (a few samples of this study predate the infection). Cell type and time point are not known. Both conserved end residues are part of each CDR3. Each record gives: D gene, clone size, J gene, V gene, CDR3 DNA, CDR3 protein. The D gene is left open where the match is weak. Size tells how often a clone was seen (once, few, many) or the class of an expanded clone, and some rows leave it out.

>TRBD1|few|TRBJ1-5|TRBV7-2
TGTGCCAGCAGCTTAGACGTACAGGGGTGGCAGCCCCAGCATTTT
CASSLDVQGWQPQHF
>NA|NA|TRBJ2-1|TRBV5-4
TGTGCCAGCAGCTTCGTCCAGGGTGGCGAGCAGTTCTTC
CASSFVQGGEQFF
>NA|few|TRBJ2-2|TRBV11-2
TGTGCCAGCAGATTGGCACAGGGAAGAACCGGGGAGCTGTTTTTT
CASRLAQGRTGELFF
>NA|few|TRBJ1-2|TRBV7-9
TGTGCCAGCAGCGGCGAGTGGGGGCGCGGCTACACCTTC
CASSGEWGRGYTF
>TRBD1|NA|TRBJ1-1|TRBV6-5
TGTGCCAGCAAGGACTGGGGCAGGGGGGACACTGAAGCTTTCTTT
CASKDWGRGDTEAFF
>TRBD1|few|TRBJ1-5|TRBV24-1
TGTGCCACCCAGGGGGGAAGCAATCAGCCCCAGCATTTT
CATQGGSNQPQHF
>NA|many|TRBJ2-3|TRBV10-3
TGTGCCATCAGGAATTACCCGACGAGCACAGATACGCAGTATTTT
CAIRNYPTSTDTQYF
>NA|few|TRBJ2-1|TRBV6-5
TGTGCCAGCACGACGGACTACAATGAGCAGTTCTTC
CASTTDYNEQFF
>TRBD2|NA|TRBJ2-3|TRBV6-5
TGTGCCAGCAGTAAGGGACTAGCAGCAGATACGCAGTATTTT
CASSKGLAADTQYF
>TRBD2|many|TRBJ2-5|TRBV4-3
TGCGCCAGCAGCCAAGATTGGAGCGGGGGGGCCACAGAGACCCAGTACTTC
CASSQDWSGGATETQYF
>NA|many|TRBJ2-5|TRBV29-1
TGCAGCGTTGCCGCGCAGGGGGAGACCCAGTACTTC
CSVAAQGETQYF
>TRBD1|NA|TRBJ2-7|TRBV20-1
TGCAGTGCTAGAGGTGGGACAGGGAGTGAGTTCGAGCAGTACTTC
CSARGGTGSEFEQYF
>TRBD1|many|TRBJ2-5|TRBV11-2
TGTGCCAGCAGCTTCCCACAGGGGCAAGAGACCCAGTACTTC
CASSFPQGQETQYF
>TRBD1|NA|TRBJ2-3|TRBV7-8
TGTGCCAGCAGCTCCCCGGGACAGGGGTTTCCAGATACGCAGTATTTT
CASSSPGQGFPDTQYF
>NA|NA|TRBJ1-4|TRBV5-5
TGTGCCAGCAGCTTGGCCGTGGAGGGAAAACTGTTTTTT
CASSLAVEGKLFF
>NA|few|TRBJ2-7|TRBV7-2
TGTGCCAGCAGCCGGACGATCGACGAGCAGTACTTC
CASSRTIDEQYF
>NA|NA|TRBJ2-5|TRBV15
TGTGCCACCGGCAGAGGAGGAACAGTTCGCGCCTTGGGGACCCAGTACTTC
CATGRGGTVRALGTQYF
>NA|NA|TRBJ2-3|TRBV29-1
TGCAGCGTCCCTGGGGGGAGCACAGATACGCAGTATTTT
CSVPGGSTDTQYF
>TRBD2|few|TRBJ2-1|TRBV5-1
TGCGCCAGCAGGATTCGGGTGCGGGGGGGGTCCTACAATGAGCAGTTCTTC
CASRIRVRGGSYNEQFF
>TRBD1|NA|TRBJ1-5|TRBV5-5
TGTGCCAGCAGCTGGAGGACAGGAGCAAATCAGCCCCAGCATTTT
CASSWRTGANQPQHF
>NA|NA|TRBJ1-2|TRBV4-3
TGCGCCAGCAGCCCGTCGGAACGCCACCATTATGGCTACACCTTC
CASSPSERHHYGYTF
>TRBD2|NA|TRBJ2-3|TRBV12-3/TRBV12-4
TGTGCCAGCAGTAGCGGGGGGGCAGGAGATACGCAGTATTTT
CASSSGGAGDTQYF
>TRBD2|many|TRBJ2-1|TRBV7-2
TGTGCCAGCAGTAGGAGCGGGGCCTACAATGAGCAGTTCTTC
CASSRSGAYNEQFF